This record looks at one T cell receptor (beta chain) sequence and its context. Per the authors' pipeline: The authors estimated nucleated cell counts from reference gene primer amplification. Assay used: immunoSEQ multiplex PCR; TCRdb lists only in-frame clones, some missing. V and J calls and clone size are given by that table; D and trimming were obtained from the DNA. The table records about 120,000 clones, over 80% of them present only once. This entry is derived from a study of blood T cell repertoires in COVID-19. This CDR3 region has 15 residues. Germline V lookup: CDR1 SGHAT, CDR2 FQNNGV. Trimming took 1 base from V and 2 from J, leaving 11 bases between them.

The chain employs TRBV11-2 and TRBJ2-5; D remains ambiguous. The specimen sequenced was peripheral blood. The sequence came from a woman aged 65 to 85 with acute or convalescent COVID-19. The CDR3 loop is CASSLGTARQETQYF. In DNA, the CDR3 is TGTGCCAGCAGCTTAGGCACAGCCCGACAAGAGACCCAGTACTTC. Variable domain in full (rest from reference TRBV11-2 and TRBJ2-5): EAGVAQSPRYKIIEKRQSVAFWCNPISGHATLYWYQQILGQGPKLLIQFQNNGVVDDSQLPKDRFSAERLKGVDSTLKIQPAKLEDSAVYLCASSLGTARQETQYFGPGTRLLVL.